This T cell receptor beta chain was captured in a study of cytomegalovirus exposure and HLA in healthy donors. The germline V gene encodes CDR1 SGHRS and CDR2 YFSETQ. CDR3 length equals 14 residues. Trimming took 5 bases from V and 3 from J, leaving 15 bases between them. Study results and limitations: Researchers reported in a later analysis that common viral pathogens appeared linked to several top clusters. Certain indistinguishable V segments, among them TRBV6-2 and TRBV6-3, were excluded.

In the PCR, 60 Vbeta and 13 Jbeta primers were used. The data were produced by immunoSEQ multiplex PCR, yet TCRdb's version contains in-frame clones alone and is incomplete. The sample contains roughly 250,000 clones, about 66% of which appear only once. This clone was observed a handful of times. Its target is not known. The sequenced sample was PBMCs. This clonotype originated in a female donor in good health and CMV-seronegative. The V and J genes are TRBV5-1 and TRBJ2-7; tentatively, D is TRBD2 (5 bases). CDR3 residues: CASRGSGTYYEQYF. DNA of the CDR3: TGCGCCAGCAGGGGGAGCGGAACCTACTACGAGCAGTACTTC.